This TCR beta chain was recorded in a study of beta chain features in type 1 diabetes. The ends were cut back, 1 base at V and 7 bases at J, with 8 bases in the middle. The germline gives CDR1 SGHTA, CDR2 FQGNSA. The CDR3 length is 14 residues. A word on this clone: At the DNA level, this CDR3 is encoded by other sequences in the same sample as well.

The authors reverse transcribed all of the isolated RNA, so sequencing captured expressed TCRB transcripts. Assay used: immunoSEQ multiplex PCR; TCRdb lists only in-frame clones, some missing. The repertoire holds around 280,000 clones, with approximately 8% as singletons. Sequencing input: central memory CD4+ T cells from blood. This clonotype was obtained from a woman aged 18-29 years in good health. V usage is TRBV7-2 and J usage is TRBJ1-6, with D unresolved. The CDR3 spells CASSLGRTNSPLHF. Here the CDR3 DNA reads TGTGCCAGCAGCTTAGGGCGGACCAATTCACCCCTCCACTTT.